The clone carrying this T cell receptor (beta chain) was observed a few times. Its antigen remains unidentified. Trimming pared 8 bases from V and 4 bases from J, leaving 17 bases between. The length of the CDR3 is 14 residues. Per germline, CDR1 SGHDN and CDR2 FVKESK. This sample is part of a study of radiation and T cells in renal cell carcinoma. Study-wide points: Dominant CDR3 motifs occupied more repertoire in irradiated than control tumors. Baseline intratumoral clonotype presence is unknown without pretreatment biopsies. In nephrectomy-only tumors, top 100 clonotypes averaged roughly 43%, versus around 54% irradiated.

The treatment denotes: 15 Gy SBRT to primary tumor, nephrectomy 4 weeks later. Nephrectomy followed 15 Gy stereotactic body radiation by 4 weeks. Generated by immunoSEQ multiplex PCR, the TCRdb table keeps only in-frame clones and is missing some. The sample has under 5,500 clones, about 60% seen once. Sequenced here: tumor tissue, sampled from a patient whose treatment included radiotherapy and nephrectomy. V is TRBV14 and J is TRBJ1-2; D perhaps matches TRBD1 (5 bases). The TCR comes from a man aged 55-75 years with renal cell carcinoma. Here the CDR3 DNA reads TGTGCCAGCCGACGGTCAGGGTTAGGCTATGGCTACACCTTC. This gives the protein CASRRSGLGYGYTF. Together with reference TRBV14 and TRBJ1-2, the CDR3 gives the full variable domain: EAGVTQFPSHSVIEKGQTVTLRCDPISGHDNLYWYRRVMGKEIKFLLHFVKESKQDESGMPNNRFLAERTGGTYSTLKVQPAELEDSGVYFCASRRSGLGYGYTFGSGTRLTVV.